The next 2 T cell receptor beta chains were all read from a single sample in a study of T cell clonality in common variable immunodeficiency. Measured with immunoSEQ multiplex PCR; TCRdb has only the in-frame clones, and not every one. In total the sample includes 30,000 to 40,000 clones, none of them seen once. The sequenced sample consisted of peripheral blood mononuclear cells. Source of these receptors: a person between 18 and 75 years old in good health.

This clone was counted ten times or more. The CDR3 end is not reached by the read, which stops 3 residues before it; the germline J gene fills it in. The gene calls are TRBV18 and TRBJ2-7; 9 bases are shared with TRBD2. This CDR3 spans 16 amino acids. Germline lookup yields CDR1 KGHSH and CDR2 LQKENI. Trimming removed 4 bases from V and 2 bases from J; junction bases left unmatched: 9. The sequenced CDR3 bases are TGTGCCAGCTCACTCGCGCCTAGCGGGACGACCTACGAG. This encodes CASSLAPSGTTYE. Given in full, the CDR3 is CASSLAPSGTTYEQYF.

This clone was observed many times. The CDR3 end lies 3 residues beyond the end of the read and is filled in from the germline J gene. The chain combines TRBV20-1 with TRBJ2-1, with a tentative D call TRBD2 (6 bases). The CDR3 contains 14 residues. Germline CDR1 and CDR2: DFQATT and SNEGSKA (reference sequence). Between the trimmed V and J ends, which lost 6 bases and 4 bases, there was a span of 16 bases. The CDR3 DNA, read in part, is TGCAGTGCCTCAGGTGGGAGGACTTACAATGAG. Residues: CSASGGRTYNE. The complete CDR3 reads CSASGGRTYNEQFF.